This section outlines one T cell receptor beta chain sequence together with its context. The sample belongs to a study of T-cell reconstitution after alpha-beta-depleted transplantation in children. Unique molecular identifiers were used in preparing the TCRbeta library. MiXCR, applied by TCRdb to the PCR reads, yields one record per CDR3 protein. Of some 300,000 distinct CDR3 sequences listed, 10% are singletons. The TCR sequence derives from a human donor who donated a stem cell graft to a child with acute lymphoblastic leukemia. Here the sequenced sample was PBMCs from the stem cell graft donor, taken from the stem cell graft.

The CDR3 DNA reads as TGTGCCAGCAGTGTCGCAGGGCAGAGAGCTTCACCCCTCCACTTT. As protein: CASSVAGQRASPLHF. The chain combines TRBV12-3 or TRBV12-4 with TRBJ1-6; D perhaps matches TRBD1 (5 bases). The V end was cut by 5 bases, the J end by 9 bases, with 17 bases between. The CDR3 is 15 residues long.